Below are 8 T cell receptor beta chains sequenced from a single sample in a study of beta chain features in type 1 diabetes. Study-wide findings and caveats: Shortening of TCRB CDR3s, moderate but significant, appeared in all four CD4+ subsets of Type 1 diabetes patients.

The antigens these receptors bind are not known. Expressed TCRB transcripts were sequenced because the entire RNA isolate underwent reverse transcription. Some clones are missing from TCRdb's copy, which holds only in-frame ones; the method was immunoSEQ multiplex PCR. The table includes a few hundred thousand clones, roughly 17% detected once. Source material: naive CD4+ T cells from blood. These receptor sequences come from a man aged 30-40 years with type 1 diabetes.

This clone was observed a handful of times. This chain uses TRBV28 with TRBJ2-5, with a tentative D call TRBD2 (7 bases). Trimming removed 9 bases from V and 3 bases from J, with 17 bases in between. Germline lookup yields CDR1 MDHEN and CDR2 SYDVKM. The CDR3 totals 14 residues. DNA for the CDR3: TGTGCCAGTTCCTGGGGGGGCATGGAAGAGACCCAGTACTTC. Amino acid sequence: CASSWGGMEETQYF.

The rearrangement links TRBV5-4 to TRBJ2-7; 7 positions agree with TRBD1. The V gene's germline CDR1 is SGHNT and CDR2 YYREEE (reference sequence). CDR3 length: 13 residues. The V gene end was trimmed by 1 base and the J gene end by 6 bases; junction bases not matched to a gene: 4. The CDR3 loop reads CASSLQDRREQYF. DNA of the CDR3: TGTGCCAGCAGCTTGCAGGACAGGCGCGAGCAGTACTTC.

This clone has a handful of counts. In the same sample, other DNA sequences code for this CDR3. The V call is TRBV20-1, the J call TRBJ2-1; no firm D call. V was clipped by 5 bases and J by 7 bases, with 6 bases between them. There are 10 residues in the CDR3. Germline lookup yields CDR1 DFQATT and CDR2 SNEGSKA (reference sequence). This CDR3 reads CSASDNEQFF. The CDR3 DNA reads as TGCAGTGCTTCCGATAATGAGCAGTTCTTC.

This clone was seen a handful of times. The V and J genes are TRBV29-1 and TRBJ2-1, with TRBD1 as a possible D gene (5 bases). The germline V and J ends were trimmed by 2 bases and 3 bases, with 14 bases remaining between them. The CDR3 contains 15 residues. Germline CDR1 SQVTM, CDR2 ANQGSEA. The DNA for the CDR3 is TGCAGCGTTGAAAGTCTTGGACAAGGCTACAATGAGCAGTTCTTC. It codes for CSVESLGQGYNEQFF.

This clone was found a few times. The rearrangement joins TRBV7-3 to TRBJ2-7; TRBD1 matches at 7 bases. The CDR3 loop spans 14 amino acids. V trimming: 5 bases; J trimming: 0 bases; junction bases outside the gene matches: 4. Germline loops: CDR1 SGHTA, CDR2 FQGTGA. CDR3 nucleotides: TGTGCCAGCAGCCTGGGACAGAGCTCCTACGAGCAGTACTTC. The encoded protein is CASSLGQSSYEQYF.

The V call is TRBV15, the J call TRBJ2-5, with TRBD1 as a possible D gene (6 bases). V lost 0 bases, J lost 2 bases, and 10 bases lay in between. This CDR3 is 15 amino acids long. Per germline, CDR1 LNHNV and CDR2 YYDKDF (reference sequence). The DNA of the CDR3 is TGTGCCACCAGCAGAGATTTCGGACAGCAAGAGACCCAGTACTTC. It translates to CATSRDFGQQETQYF.

The V gene is TRBV25-1, the J gene TRBJ2-7, with D hard to call. This CDR3 region has 13 residues. Trimming took 3 bases from V and 5 from J, leaving 11 bases between them. Germline V gene sequence: CDR1 MGHDK, CDR2 SYGVNS. CDR3 sequence: CASSDPGYHEQYF. CDR3 sequence (DNA): TGTGCCAGCAGTGATCCCGGGTACCACGAGCAGTACTTC.

This sequence joins TRBV4-2 and TRBJ2-3; 9 bases are shared with TRBD2. The CDR3 sequence is 15 residues long. Germline V gene data show CDR1 as LGHNA and CDR2 as YNFKEQ. J lost 6 bases, V lost 1 base, and 5 bases had no gene match. CDR3 residues: CASSQAEREDDTQYF. The CDR3 nucleotides read TGTGCCAGCAGCCAAGCGGAGCGGGAGGACGATACGCAGTATTTT.